These T cell receptor beta chains were read from a single sample in a study of T cell repertoires in cytomegalovirus infection. MiXCR was run by TCRdb on the reads, yielding one entry per CDR3 protein. The sample includes around 710,000 distinct CDR3 sequences, 25% to 30% of them seen just once. Antigen specificity for these receptors is unknown. The starting material was cultured CD8+ T cells from PBMCs, obtained from culture after CMV antigen stimulation. The receptors were gathered from a human donor in good health (CMV status not recorded). Some clones in this sample may be carry-over from other donors' samples. CDR3s include the opening cysteine and the closing phenylalanine or tryptophan. The order of the fields is clone size, J gene, D gene, V gene, CDR3 DNA, CDR3 protein. A D gene is named only where the DNA matches it firmly. Clone size, where shown, is once, few, many, or a class for clones that have expanded.

-,TRBJ2-5,TRBD1,TRBV2,TGTGCCAGCAGTGATTTTGGGACAGTCCAAGAGACCCAGTACTTC,CASSDFGTVQETQYF
-,TRBJ2-1,TRBD2,TRBV7-9,TGTGCCAGCAGCATTAGCGGGGGCCACTACAATGAGCAGTTCTTC,CASSISGGHYNEQFF
-,TRBJ2-4,-,TRBV6-2/TRBV6-3,TGTGCCAGCAGTTATAGCGGCCTAGCCAAAAACATTCAGTACTTC,CASSYSGLAKNIQYF
many,TRBJ1-1,-,TRBV12-3/TRBV12-4,TGTGCCAGCAGGGTTGGGGGGAGAGAAGCTTTCTTT,CASRVGGREAFF
-,TRBJ2-1,TRBD2,TRBV6-2/TRBV6-3,TGTGCCAGCAGTTACTCGAGCGGGGGGGAGCAGTTCTTC,CASSYSSGGEQFF
-,TRBJ2-1,-,TRBV12-3/TRBV12-4,TGTGCCAGCAGTTTAAGGGGCTCCGATGAGCAGTTCTTC,CASSLRGSDEQFF
-,TRBJ2-1,TRBD1,TRBV7-9,TGTGCCAGCAGCTTAGGCACAGGGGCTATTGGTGAGCAGTTCTTC,CASSLGTGAIGEQFF
-,TRBJ2-3,-,TRBV18,TGTGCCAGCTCACTCGGAGACAATCCTAGCACAGATACGCAGTATTTT,CASSLGDNPSTDTQYF
few,TRBJ2-7,-,TRBV7-8,TGTGCCAGCAGCCCTGAACTTACCTACGAGCAGTACTTC,CASSPELTYEQYF
-,TRBJ2-1,-,TRBV7-6,TGTGCCAGCAGCTTAGTGTCCGGACCTCCCAATGAGCAGTTCTTC,CASSLVSGPPNEQFF
many,TRBJ1-1,-,TRBV27,TGTGCCAGCAGTCCCCTTGGGGGGTCGGACACTGAAGCTTTCTTT,CASSPLGGSDTEAFF
-,TRBJ1-6,-,TRBV20-1,TGCAGTGCTAGGGCGGGACGGAGGTGGTCACCCCTCCACTTT,CSARAGRRWSPLHF
many,TRBJ2-5,TRBD2,TRBV27,TGTGCCAGCAAAAGTTTGCGGGGGGGGGACCAAGAGACCCAGTACTTC,CASKSLRGGDQETQYF
-,TRBJ2-1,TRBD2,TRBV2,TGTGCCAGTAGGGGAGCGGGGGGGCCGGAGTGGAATGAGCAGTTCTTC,CASRGAGGPEWNEQFF
-,TRBJ2-2,-,TRBV12-3/TRBV12-4,TGTGCCAGCAGCCCCGTCCGGTCCGGGGAGCTGTTTTTT,CASSPVRSGELFF
many,TRBJ1-1,-,TRBV6-5,TGTGCCACCCTTTCCCCAATGAACACTGAAGCTTTCTTT,CATLSPMNTEAFF
-,TRBJ2-1,-,TRBV6-8,TGTGCCAGCAGTTACTCGGCAGGCGGCTCCTACAATGAGCAGTTCTTC,CASSYSAGGSYNEQFF
few,TRBJ2-7,-,TRBV29-1,TGCAGCGCAATCGGACCAAGCTACGAGCAGTACTTC,CSAIGPSYEQYF
-,TRBJ1-1,TRBD1,TRBV7-9,TGTGCCAGCAGCTCCCTGGACAGGGCGTACACTGAAGCTTTCTTT,CASSSLDRAYTEAFF
-,TRBJ2-1,TRBD1,TRBV28,TGTGCCAGCAGTTTCGTAGGGACAGACTACAATGAGCAGTTCTTC,CASSFVGTDYNEQFF
-,TRBJ2-1,-,TRBV11-2,TGTGCCAGCAGCTTAGGTCCAGGGCCCCCCTACAATGAGCAGTTCTTC,CASSLGPGPPYNEQFF
-,TRBJ2-3,TRBD2,TRBV4-3,TGCGCCAGCAGCCTTAGCGGGGTCCTTGATACGCAGTATTTT,CASSLSGVLDTQYF
-,TRBJ2-1,TRBD1,TRBV14,TGTGCCAGCAGTCTCGATTTTCCGGTGGGACAGGGTCGGCATGAGCAGTTCTTC,CASSLDFPVGQGRHEQFF
once,TRBJ2-2,TRBD1,TRBV27,TGTGCCAGGGGGACAGGGGCCGGGGAGCTGTTTTTT,CARGTGAGELFF
-,TRBJ1-6,-,TRBV6-8,TGTGCCAGCAGTTACTCCTCCGGGCCAAGGGGTCCCTTAGGGCCACCCCTCCACTTT,CASSYSSGPRGPLGPPLHF
-,TRBJ2-5,TRBD1,TRBV6-6,TGTGCCAGCAGTTACTCGGACAGGAACGGAGAGACCCAGTACTTC,CASSYSDRNGETQYF
-,TRBJ2-1,TRBD1,TRBV10-3,TGTGCCACGAAAATCACCGGGACAGGGGCTTTGGGCTTCAATGAGCAGTTCTTC,CATKITGTGALGFNEQFF
-,TRBJ1-1,-,TRBV7-6,TGTGCCAGCAGCGTAGGGGCCGGCCGTGAAGCTTTCTTT,CASSVGAGREAFF
many,TRBJ1-1,-,TRBV6-5,TGTGCCAGCAGTTACTCGACGGGCACTGAAGCTTTCTTT,CASSYSTGTEAFF
few,TRBJ2-3,-,TRBV7-6,TGTGCTAGCAGCTTAAGGTTGGGAGATACGCAGTATTTT,CASSLRLGDTQYF
many,TRBJ1-2,-,TRBV7-8,TGTGCCAGCACACCCGCTAGCTATGGCTACACCTTC,CASTPASYGYTF
-,TRBJ1-2,-,TRBV7-9,TGTGCCAGCAGCTTAGGGTACTCGAGTAACTATGGCTACACCTTC,CASSLGYSSNYGYTF